This T cell receptor (beta chain) was sequenced for a study of OX40 agonist ivuxolimab in advanced cancers. Study information: One patient with hepatocellular carcinoma and two with cutaneous melanoma, three in all, had partial responses. Study conclusions and caveats: On average, a greater number of expanded clones characterised CD8+ T cells relative to CD4+.

A word on this clone: Its antigen remains unidentified.

Germline V CDR1 and CDR2: SGHTA, FQGNSA. The V and J ends lost 3 bases and 4 bases, in that order; junction bases with no gene match: 14. There are 18 residues in the CDR3. Here immunoSEQ multiplex PCR was the method, and the copy in TCRdb shows in-frame clones only, minus some. The sample has tens of thousands of clones, over 80% seen once. The source was CD4+ or CD8+ T cells sorted from blood, collected in a trial of the OX40 agonist ivuxolimab. The genes are TRBV7-2 and TRBJ2-7, with TRBD1 identical over 11 bases. The source of this sequence is an adult with an advanced solid tumor such as melanoma, head and neck, liver or kidney cancer. The CDR3 here is CASSLGPGQGDRRYEQYF. The DNA of the CDR3 is TGTGCCAGCAGCTTGGGACCGGGACAGGGGGATAGAAGATACGAGCAGTACTTC.